This T cell receptor (beta chain) came from a study of lymphopenia after photon versus proton radiotherapy. Study observations and caveats: In patients who died, overall survival fell as post-nadir TCR diversity dropped more. After lymphocyte nadir, photon-treated repertoires showed oligoclonal expansion, especially CD8+ Temra. Under photons, naive T cells and diversity fell while effector/memory populations rose.

Here immunoSEQ multiplex PCR was the method, and the copy in TCRdb shows in-frame clones only, minus some. The table has roughly 64,000 clones, roughly 87% seen once. Germline V gives CDR1 ENHRY, CDR2 SYGVKD. The CDR3 spans 12 residues, counting both ends. Details on this clone: Its antigen is unidentified. The CDR3 carries no conserved terminal phenylalanine or tryptophan, so it likely arises from a read error. The limits of the CDR3 on the DNA are not certain, so only TCRdb's listed CDR3 is given.

The rearrangement links TRBV10-3 to TRBJ1-2. Sequencing was performed on peripheral blood, taken from a patient treated with proton-based radiotherapy. This clonotype originated in an elderly man with esophageal cancer. CDR3 residues: CAIWKVTKTATD.